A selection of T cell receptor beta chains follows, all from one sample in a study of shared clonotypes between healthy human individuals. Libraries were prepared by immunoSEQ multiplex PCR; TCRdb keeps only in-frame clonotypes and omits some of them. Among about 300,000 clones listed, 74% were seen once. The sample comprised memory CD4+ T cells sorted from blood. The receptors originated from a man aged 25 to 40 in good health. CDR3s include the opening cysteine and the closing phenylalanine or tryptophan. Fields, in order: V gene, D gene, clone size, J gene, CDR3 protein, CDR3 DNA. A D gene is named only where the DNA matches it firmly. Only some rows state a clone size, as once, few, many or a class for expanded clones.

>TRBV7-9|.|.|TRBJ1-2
CASSLHGGGYTF
TGTGCCAGCAGCTTGCATGGGGGCGGCTACACCTTC
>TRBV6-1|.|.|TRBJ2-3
CASSEKGTGRGDTQYF
TGTGCCAGCAGTGAAAAGGGTACCGGACGCGGAGATACGCAGTATTTT
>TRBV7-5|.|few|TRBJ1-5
CARSSYQYRWWHF
TGTGCCAGAAGCTCGTACCAATACCGGTGGTGGCATTTT
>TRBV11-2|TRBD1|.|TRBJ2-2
CASLAGTGYTGELFF
TGTGCCAGCCTGGCCGGGACAGGGTACACCGGGGAGCTGTTTTTT
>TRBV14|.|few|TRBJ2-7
CASSQGDGSAYEQYF
TGTGCCAGCAGCCAAGGCGACGGTTCTGCCTACGAGCAGTACTTC
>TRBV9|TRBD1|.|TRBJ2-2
CASSVLPDREAGELFF
TGTGCCAGCAGCGTTTTACCGGACAGGGAAGCCGGGGAGCTGTTTTTT
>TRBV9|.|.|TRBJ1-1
CASSPHSGDTEAFF
TGTGCCAGCAGCCCTCACAGTGGTGACACTGAAGCTTTCTTT
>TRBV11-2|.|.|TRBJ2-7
CASSSSTWSSYEQYF
TGTGCCAGCAGCTCCAGCACATGGAGCTCCTACGAGCAGTACTTC
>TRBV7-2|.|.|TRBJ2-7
CASSASLVVGEQYF
TGTGCCAGCAGTGCATCACTGGTGGTTGGCGAGCAGTACTTC
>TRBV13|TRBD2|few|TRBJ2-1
CASSLLVGLADNEQFF
TGTGCCAGCAGCTTATTAGTTGGACTAGCGGACAATGAGCAGTTCTTC
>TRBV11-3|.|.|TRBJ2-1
CASSLGRDEQFF
TGTGCCAGCAGCTTAGGGAGGGATGAGCAGTTCTTC
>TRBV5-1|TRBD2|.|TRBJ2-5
CASSPQREGRGETQYF
TGCGCCAGCAGCCCCCAGCGGGAGGGCCGGGGAGAGACCCAGTACTTC
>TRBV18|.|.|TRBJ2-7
CASSPPGTGGYEQYF
TGTGCCAGCTCACCACCCGGGACCGGGGGCTACGAGCAGTACTTC
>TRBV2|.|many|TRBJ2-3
CASSDGWAITDTQYF
TGTGCCAGCAGTGATGGGTGGGCGATCACAGATACGCAGTATTTT
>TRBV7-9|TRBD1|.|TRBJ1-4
CASSITDRGREKLFF
TGTGCCAGCAGCATAACTGACAGGGGGCGTGAAAAACTGTTTTTT
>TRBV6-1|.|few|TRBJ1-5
CASSELVGGNQPQHF
TGTGCCAGCAGTGAATTAGTGGGGGGCAATCAGCCCCAGCATTTT
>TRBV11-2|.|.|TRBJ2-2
CASSYTAGGELFF
TGTGCCAGCAGCTATACGGCCGGCGGGGAGCTGTTTTTT
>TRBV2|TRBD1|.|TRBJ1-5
CASRTGALEPQHF
TGTGCCAGCAGGACAGGGGCTTTGGAGCCCCAGCATTTT
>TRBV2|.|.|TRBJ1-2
CASSQSTNYGYTF
TGTGCCAGCAGTCAATCAACTAACTATGGCTACACCTTC
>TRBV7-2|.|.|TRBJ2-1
CASSLRGGVPKFF
TGTGCCAGCAGCTTAAGGGGCGGGGTCCCAAAGTTCTTC
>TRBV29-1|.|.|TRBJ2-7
CSVEGGTSTYEQYF
TGCAGCGTTGAAGGAGGCACTTCGACCTACGAGCAGTACTTC
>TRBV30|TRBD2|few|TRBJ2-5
CAWRSFPGTSGTETQYF
TGTGCCTGGAGAAGCTTCCCAGGGACTAGCGGTACGGAGACCCAGTACTTC
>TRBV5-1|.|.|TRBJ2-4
CASSSGAAKNIQYF
TGCGCCAGCAGCTCGGGTGCAGCCAAAAACATTCAGTACTTC
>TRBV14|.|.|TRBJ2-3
CASSHGWGITDTQYF
TGTGCCAGCAGCCATGGGTGGGGTATCACAGATACGCAGTATTTT
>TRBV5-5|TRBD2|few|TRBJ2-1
CASSLGLAGPSSYNEQFF
TGTGCCAGCAGCCTGGGACTAGCGGGCCCAAGCTCCTACAATGAGCAGTTCTTC
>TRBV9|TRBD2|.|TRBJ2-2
CASSVKREFEAGELFF
TGTGCCAGCAGCGTAAAGCGGGAGTTCGAAGCCGGGGAGCTGTTTTTT
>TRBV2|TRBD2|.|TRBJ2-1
CASSGTSEQFF
TGTGCCAGCAGTGGGACTAGTGAGCAGTTCTTC
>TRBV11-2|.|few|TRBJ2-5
CASSSIRGQETQYF
TGTGCCAGCAGCTCTATACGGGGTCAAGAGACCCAGTACTTC
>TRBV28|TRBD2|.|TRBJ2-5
CASSFYAGGSETQYF
TGTGCCAGCAGTTTTTATGCGGGAGGATCAGAGACCCAGTACTTC
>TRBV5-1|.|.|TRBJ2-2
CASSLAAGRLNTGELFF
TGCGCCAGCAGCTTGGCCGCAGGGAGGTTGAACACCGGGGAGCTGTTTTTT
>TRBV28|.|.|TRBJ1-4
CASSFGGKLFF
TGTGCCAGCAGTTTTGGGGGGAAACTGTTTTTT
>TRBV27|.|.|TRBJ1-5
CASSFRAPANQPQHF
TGTGCCAGCAGTTTTCGTGCTCCTGCCAATCAGCCCCAGCATTTT
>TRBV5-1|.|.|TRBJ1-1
CASSLTTGGDTEAFF
TGCGCCAGCAGCCTGACGACTGGGGGGGACACTGAAGCTTTCTTT
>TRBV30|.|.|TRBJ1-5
CAWSLQGHDQPQHF
TGTGCCTGGAGTCTGCAGGGGCACGATCAGCCCCAGCATTTT
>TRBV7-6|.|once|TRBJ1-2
CASSLDPGYGYTF
TGTGCCAGCAGTTTGGACCCGGGCTATGGCTACACCTTC
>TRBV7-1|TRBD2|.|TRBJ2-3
CASSSRIVRAGNTDTQYF
TGTGCCAGCAGCTCCCGCATAGTGCGAGCGGGAAACACAGATACGCAGTATTTT
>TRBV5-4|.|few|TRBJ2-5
CASSPLGISGETQYF
TGTGCCAGCAGCCCCCTGGGCATTTCTGGAGAGACCCAGTACTTC
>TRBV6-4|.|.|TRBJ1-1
CASSREGYTEAFF
TGTGCCAGCAGCAGGGAAGGATACACTGAAGCTTTCTTT
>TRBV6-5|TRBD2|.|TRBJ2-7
CASAGGIKDEQYF
TGTGCCAGCGCGGGGGGGATTAAGGACGAGCAGTACTTC
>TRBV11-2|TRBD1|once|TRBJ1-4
CASSGLGTGDEKLFF
TGTGCCAGCAGCGGTCTTGGGACAGGGGACGAAAAACTGTTTTTT
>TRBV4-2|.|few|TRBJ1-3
CASSPESRSGNTIYF
TGTGCCAGCAGCCCAGAATCCCGCTCTGGAAACACCATATATTTT
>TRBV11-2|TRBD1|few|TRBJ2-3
CASGGYGTGGSNTQYF
TGTGCCAGCGGAGGGTACGGGACAGGGGGCTCAAATACGCAGTATTTT
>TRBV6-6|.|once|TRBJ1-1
CASRDQRPNTEAFF
TGTGCCAGCAGGGATCAGCGGCCGAACACTGAAGCTTTCTTT
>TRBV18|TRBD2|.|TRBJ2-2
CASSPQLAGEELFF
TGTGCCAGCTCACCACAACTAGCGGGAGAAGAGCTGTTTTTT
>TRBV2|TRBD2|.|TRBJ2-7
CASTKRDYSYEQYF
TGTGCCAGCACAAAGCGGGACTATTCCTACGAGCAGTACTTC
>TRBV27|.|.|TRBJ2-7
CASSQSYGGSSEQYF
TGTGCCAGCAGTCAGTCTTATGGAGGGTCTTCCGAGCAGTACTTC
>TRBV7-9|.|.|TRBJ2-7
CASSAAVEQYF
TGTGCCAGCAGCGCGGCGGTGGAGCAGTACTTC
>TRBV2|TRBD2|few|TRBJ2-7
CASYPTSGRNHEQYF
TGTGCCAGCTACCCGACTAGCGGGAGAAACCACGAGCAGTACTTC
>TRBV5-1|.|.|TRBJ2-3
CASSLWGTDTQYF
TGCGCCAGCAGCTTGTGGGGAACAGATACGCAGTATTTT
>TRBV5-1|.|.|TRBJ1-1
CASSPGMDTEAFF
TGCGCCAGCAGCCCGGGTATGGACACTGAAGCTTTCTTT
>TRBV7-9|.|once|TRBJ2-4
CASSSGTRNIQYF
TGTGCCAGCAGCTCTGGGACAAGAAACATTCAGTACTTC
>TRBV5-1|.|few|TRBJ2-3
CASNRGGSTDTQYF
TGCGCCAGCAACCGGGGCGGGAGCACAGATACGCAGTATTTT
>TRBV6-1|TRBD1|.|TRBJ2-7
CASSEAGTGSYEQYF
TGTGCCAGCAGTGAAGCGGGGACAGGCTCCTACGAGCAGTACTTC